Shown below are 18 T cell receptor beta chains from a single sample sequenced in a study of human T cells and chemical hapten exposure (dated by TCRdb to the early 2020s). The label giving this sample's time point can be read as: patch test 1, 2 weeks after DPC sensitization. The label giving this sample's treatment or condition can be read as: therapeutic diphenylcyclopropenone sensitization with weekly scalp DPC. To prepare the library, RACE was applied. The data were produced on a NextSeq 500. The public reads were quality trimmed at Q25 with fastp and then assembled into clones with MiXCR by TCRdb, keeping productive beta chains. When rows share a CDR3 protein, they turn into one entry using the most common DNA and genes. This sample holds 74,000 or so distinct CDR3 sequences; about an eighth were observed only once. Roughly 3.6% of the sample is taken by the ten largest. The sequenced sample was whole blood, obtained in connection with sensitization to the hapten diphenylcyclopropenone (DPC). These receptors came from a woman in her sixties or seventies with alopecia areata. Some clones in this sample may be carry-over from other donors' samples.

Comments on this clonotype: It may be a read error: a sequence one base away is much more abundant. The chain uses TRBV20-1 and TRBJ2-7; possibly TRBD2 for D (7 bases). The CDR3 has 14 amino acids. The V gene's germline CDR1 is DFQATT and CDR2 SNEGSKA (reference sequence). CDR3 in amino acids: CSALGGGALYVQYF. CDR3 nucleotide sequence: TGCAGTGCTTTGGGAGGGGGGGCTCTCTACGTGCAGTACTTC.

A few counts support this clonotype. The CDR3 DNA follows: TGCAGCGTTGCGGTAGGAAACACCATATATTTT. Translated, it gives CSVAVGNTIYF. The V and J genes are TRBV29-1 and TRBJ1-3; unclear D gene. The V end lost 4 bases, the J end lost 4 bases, and 5 bases lay between the germline ends. Germline values: CDR1 SQVTM, CDR2 ANQGSEA. This CDR3 comprises 11 residues.

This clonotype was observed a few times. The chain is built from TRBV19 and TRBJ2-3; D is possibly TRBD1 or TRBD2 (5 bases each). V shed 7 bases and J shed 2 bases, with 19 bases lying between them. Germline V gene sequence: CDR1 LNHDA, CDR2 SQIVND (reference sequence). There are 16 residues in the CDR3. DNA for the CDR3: TGTGCCAGTACCACCGGTCCGGGACCCCTCACAGATACGCAGTATTTT. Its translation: CASTTGPGPLTDTQYF.

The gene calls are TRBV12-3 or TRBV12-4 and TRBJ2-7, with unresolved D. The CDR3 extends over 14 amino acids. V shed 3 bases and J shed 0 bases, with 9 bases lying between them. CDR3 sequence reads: CASSFQLFSYEQYF. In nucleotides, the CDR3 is TGTGCCAGCAGTTTCCAGCTTTTCTCCTACGAGCAGTACTTC.

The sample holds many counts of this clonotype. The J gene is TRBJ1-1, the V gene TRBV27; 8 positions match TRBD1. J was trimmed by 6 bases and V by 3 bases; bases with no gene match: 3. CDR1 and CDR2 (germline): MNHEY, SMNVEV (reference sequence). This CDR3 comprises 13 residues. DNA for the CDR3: TGTGCCAGCAGTTTTCCAGGGGGCTCTGAAGCTTTCTTT. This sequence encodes CASSFPGGSEAFF.

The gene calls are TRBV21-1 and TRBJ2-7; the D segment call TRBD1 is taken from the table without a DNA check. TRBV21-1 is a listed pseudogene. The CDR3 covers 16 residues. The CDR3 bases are TGTGCCAGCAGCGCTCGACAGGCGAAAACCTCCTACGAGCAGTACTTC. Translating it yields CASSARQAKTSYEQYF.

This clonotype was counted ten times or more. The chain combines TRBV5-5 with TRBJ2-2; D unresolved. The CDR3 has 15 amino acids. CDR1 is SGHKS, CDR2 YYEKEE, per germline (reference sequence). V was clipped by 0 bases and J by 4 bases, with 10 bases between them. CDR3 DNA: TGTGCCAGCAGCTTGGAGGCGGTGGTCACCGGGGAGCTGTTTTTT. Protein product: CASSLEAVVTGELFF.

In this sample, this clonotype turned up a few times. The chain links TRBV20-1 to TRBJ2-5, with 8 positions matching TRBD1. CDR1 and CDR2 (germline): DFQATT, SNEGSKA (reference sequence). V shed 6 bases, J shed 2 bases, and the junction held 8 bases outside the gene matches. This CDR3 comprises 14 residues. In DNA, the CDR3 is TGCAGTGCCTACCTACAGGGGGGACAAGAGACCCAGTACTTC. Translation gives CSAYLQGGQETQYF.

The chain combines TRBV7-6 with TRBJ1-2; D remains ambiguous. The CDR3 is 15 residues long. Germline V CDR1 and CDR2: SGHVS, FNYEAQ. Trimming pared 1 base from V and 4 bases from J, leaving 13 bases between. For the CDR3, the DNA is TGTGCCAGCAGCTTAGGGACGGGAGGTGGCTATGGCTACACCTTC. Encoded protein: CASSLGTGGGYGYTF.

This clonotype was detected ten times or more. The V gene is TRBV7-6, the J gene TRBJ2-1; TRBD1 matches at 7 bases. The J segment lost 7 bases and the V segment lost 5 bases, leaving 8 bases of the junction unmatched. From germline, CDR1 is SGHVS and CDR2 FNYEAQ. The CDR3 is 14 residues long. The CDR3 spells CASSAPSGGNEQFF. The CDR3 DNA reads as TGTGCCAGCAGCGCCCCATCAGGGGGAAATGAGCAGTTCTTC.

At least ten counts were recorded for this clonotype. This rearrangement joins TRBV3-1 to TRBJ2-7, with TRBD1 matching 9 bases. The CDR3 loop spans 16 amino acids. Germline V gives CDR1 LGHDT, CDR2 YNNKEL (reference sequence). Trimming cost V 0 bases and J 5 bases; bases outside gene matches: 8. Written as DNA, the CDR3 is TGTGCCAGCAGCCAAGATATGCGGGACAGGGCCCACGAGCAGTACTTC. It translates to CASSQDMRDRAHEQYF.

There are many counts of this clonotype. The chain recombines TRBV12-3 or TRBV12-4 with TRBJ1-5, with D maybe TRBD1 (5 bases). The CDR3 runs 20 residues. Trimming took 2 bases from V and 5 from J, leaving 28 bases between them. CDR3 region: CASSLRLLGQSATKYQPQHF. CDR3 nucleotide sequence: TGTGCCAGCAGTTTAAGGCTGTTGGGGCAGTCTGCAACCAAATATCAGCCCCAGCATTTT.

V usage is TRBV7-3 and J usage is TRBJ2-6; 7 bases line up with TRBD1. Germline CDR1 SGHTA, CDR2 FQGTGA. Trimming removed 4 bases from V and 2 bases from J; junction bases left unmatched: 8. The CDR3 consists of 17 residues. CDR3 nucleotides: TGTGCCAGCAGCTCGCCGGGGACAGCCCCTGGGGCCAACGTCCTGACTTTC. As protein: CASSSPGTAPGANVLTF. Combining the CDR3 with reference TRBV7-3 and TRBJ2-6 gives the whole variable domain GAGVSQTPSNKVTEKGKYVELRCDPISGHTALYWYRQSLGQGPEFLIYFQGTGAADDSGLPNDRFFAVRPEGSVSTLKIQRTERGDSAVYLCASSSPGTAPGANVLTFGAGSRLTVL.

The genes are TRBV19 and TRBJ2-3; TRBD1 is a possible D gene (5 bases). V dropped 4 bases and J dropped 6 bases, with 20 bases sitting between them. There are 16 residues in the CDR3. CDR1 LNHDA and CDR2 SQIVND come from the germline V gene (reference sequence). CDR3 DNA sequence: TGTGCCAGTAGTACCTTTTTCAGCAGGGTGAGCGATACGCAGTATTTT. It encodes CASSTFFSRVSDTQYF.

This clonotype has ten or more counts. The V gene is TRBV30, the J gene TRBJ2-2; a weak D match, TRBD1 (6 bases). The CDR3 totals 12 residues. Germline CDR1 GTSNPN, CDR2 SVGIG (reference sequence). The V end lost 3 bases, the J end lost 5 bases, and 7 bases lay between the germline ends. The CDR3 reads CAWRQGTGELFF. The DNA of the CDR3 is TGTGCCTGGAGGCAGGGGACCGGGGAGCTGTTTTTT.

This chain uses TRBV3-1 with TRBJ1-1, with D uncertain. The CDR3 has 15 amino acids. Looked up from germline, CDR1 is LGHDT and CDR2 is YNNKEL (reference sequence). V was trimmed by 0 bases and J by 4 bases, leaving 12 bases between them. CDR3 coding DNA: TGTGCCAGCAGCCAAGAATCAAGGGTGGGCACTGAAGCTTTCTTT. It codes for CASSQESRVGTEAFF.

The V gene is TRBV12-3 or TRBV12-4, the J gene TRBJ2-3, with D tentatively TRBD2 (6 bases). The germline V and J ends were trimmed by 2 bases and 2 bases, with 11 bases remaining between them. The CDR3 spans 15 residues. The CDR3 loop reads CASSLSPGDTDTQYF. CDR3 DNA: TGTGCCAGCAGTTTATCCCCGGGGGACACAGATACGCAGTATTTT.

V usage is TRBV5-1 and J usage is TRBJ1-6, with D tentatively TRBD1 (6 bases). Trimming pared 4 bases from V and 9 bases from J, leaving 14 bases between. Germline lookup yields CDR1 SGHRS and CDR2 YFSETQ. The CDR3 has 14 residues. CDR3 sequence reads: CASSPGQQFSPLHF. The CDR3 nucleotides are TGCGCCAGCAGCCCCGGACAGCAGTTTTCACCCCTCCACTTT.